This is a list of T cell receptor beta chains from one sample in a study of cytomegalovirus exposure and HLA in healthy donors. Using immunoSEQ multiplex PCR, the repertoire was profiled, and TCRdb retains in-frame clones only, with some absent. Among 150,000 to 200,000 clones listed, around 88% were seen once. Sequencing used PBMCs. The origin of the receptors is a woman aged 18-29 years in good health and CMV-seronegative. CDR3s include the opening cysteine and the closing phenylalanine or tryptophan. Fields, in order: V gene, D gene, J gene, CDR3 DNA, CDR3 protein. D genes are given only for firm matches.

v_gene: TRBV5-1; d_gene: TRBD1; j_gene: TRBJ1-1; CDR3nt: TGCGCCAGCAGCTACGTTTCACAGGGGGGCTGGTGGAACACTGAAGCTTTCTTT; CDR3aa: CASSYVSQGGWWNTEAFF
v_gene: TRBV6-4; d_gene: -; j_gene: TRBJ1-1; CDR3nt: TGTGCCAGCAGTTACTCGATGGGAGGGAACACTGAAGCTTTCTTT; CDR3aa: CASSYSMGGNTEAFF
v_gene: TRBV6-6; d_gene: -; j_gene: TRBJ2-7; CDR3nt: TGTGCCAGCAGTTACCCGGGGAGGACTAACGAGCAGTACTTC; CDR3aa: CASSYPGRTNEQYF
v_gene: TRBV9; d_gene: TRBD2; j_gene: TRBJ2-1; CDR3nt: TGTGCCAGCAGCGTAGCGGCGGGAGGCCCCGTGAATGAGCAGTTCTTC; CDR3aa: CASSVAAGGPVNEQFF
v_gene: TRBV12-5; d_gene: TRBD1; j_gene: TRBJ1-1; CDR3nt: TGTGCTAGTGGTCCAATCGACAGGGGTTGGAACACTGAAGCTTTCTTT; CDR3aa: CASGPIDRGWNTEAFF
v_gene: TRBV18; d_gene: -; j_gene: TRBJ1-3; CDR3nt: TGTGCCAGCTCACTATACTCTGGAAACACCATATATTTT; CDR3aa: CASSLYSGNTIYF
v_gene: TRBV10-3; d_gene: -; j_gene: TRBJ1-3; CDR3nt: TGTGCCATCAGTGAGACAGACTCTGGAAACACCATATATTTT; CDR3aa: CAISETDSGNTIYF
v_gene: TRBV5-6; d_gene: TRBD1; j_gene: TRBJ1-6; CDR3nt: TGTGCCAGCAGCTTGAACCCCAGGGGGATCAATTCACCCCTCCACTTT; CDR3aa: CASSLNPRGINSPLHF
v_gene: TRBV5-1; d_gene: -; j_gene: TRBJ1-5; CDR3nt: TGCGCCAGCAGCTTGGGACAGGAGAGCAATCAGCCCCAGCATTTT; CDR3aa: CASSLGQESNQPQHF
v_gene: TRBV7-9; d_gene: TRBD1; j_gene: TRBJ2-7; CDR3nt: TGTGCCAGCAGTCAACAGGGGTCGGGCTACGAGCAGTACTTC; CDR3aa: CASSQQGSGYEQYF
v_gene: TRBV5-6; d_gene: -; j_gene: TRBJ1-2; CDR3nt: TGTGCCAGCAGCTTCACAGGGAGACAGGGCTACACCTTC; CDR3aa: CASSFTGRQGYTF
v_gene: TRBV19; d_gene: TRBD2; j_gene: TRBJ2-1; CDR3nt: TGTGCCAGTAGTGCCCCGCGGGCTAGCGGGAGAGACAATGAGCAGTTCTTC; CDR3aa: CASSAPRASGRDNEQFF
v_gene: TRBV4-1; d_gene: TRBD2; j_gene: TRBJ2-7; CDR3nt: TGCGCCAGCAGCCTGGGACTAGCGGGATTGTCAAGTAGGGAGCAGTACTTC; CDR3aa: CASSLGLAGLSSREQYF